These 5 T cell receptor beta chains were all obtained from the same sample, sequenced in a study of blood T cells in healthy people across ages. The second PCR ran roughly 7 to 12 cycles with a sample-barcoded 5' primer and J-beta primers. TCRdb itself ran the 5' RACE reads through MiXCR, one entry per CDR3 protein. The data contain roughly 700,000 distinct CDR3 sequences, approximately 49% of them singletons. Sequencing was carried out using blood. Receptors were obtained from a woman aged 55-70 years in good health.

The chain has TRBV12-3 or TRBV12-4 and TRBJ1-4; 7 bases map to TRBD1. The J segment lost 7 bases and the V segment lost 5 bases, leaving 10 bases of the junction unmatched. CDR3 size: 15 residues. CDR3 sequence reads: CASSASLGGLEKLFF. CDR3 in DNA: TGTGCCAGCAGTGCCTCCCTAGGGGGCCTTGAAAAACTGTTTTTT.

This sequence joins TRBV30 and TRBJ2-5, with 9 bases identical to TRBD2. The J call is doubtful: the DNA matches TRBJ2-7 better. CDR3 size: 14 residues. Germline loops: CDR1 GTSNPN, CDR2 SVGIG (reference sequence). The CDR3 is CAWSGSLAGSEQYF. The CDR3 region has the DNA TGTGCCTGGAGTGGATCGCTAGCGGGAAGCGAGCAGTACTTC.

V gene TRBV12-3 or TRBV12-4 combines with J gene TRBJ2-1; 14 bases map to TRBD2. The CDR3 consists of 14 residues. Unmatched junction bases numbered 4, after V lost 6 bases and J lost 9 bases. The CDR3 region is CASRGTSGRIEQFF. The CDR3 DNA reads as TGTGCCAGCAGGGGGACTAGCGGGAGAATTGAGCAGTTCTTC.

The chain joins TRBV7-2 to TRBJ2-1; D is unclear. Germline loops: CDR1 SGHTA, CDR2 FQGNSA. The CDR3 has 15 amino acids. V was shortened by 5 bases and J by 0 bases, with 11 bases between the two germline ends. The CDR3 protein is CASSQTQPSYNEQFF. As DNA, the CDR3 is TGTGCCAGCAGCCAAACGCAGCCCTCCTACAATGAGCAGTTCTTC.

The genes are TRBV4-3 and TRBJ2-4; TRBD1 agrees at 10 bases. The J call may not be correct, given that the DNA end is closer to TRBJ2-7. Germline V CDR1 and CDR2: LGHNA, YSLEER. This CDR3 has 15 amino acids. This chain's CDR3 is CASSETTGGGYEQYF. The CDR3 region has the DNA TGCGCCAGCAGCGAAACGACAGGGGGCGGGTACGAGCAGTACTTC.